The clone carrying this T cell receptor (beta chain) was counted between two and nine times. What it binds is not known. This sample is drawn from a study of T cell repertoires in aging, cancer and after chemotherapy. The overall study: The full dataset contained approximately 9.6 million TCR reads. The study's findings and limits: Immunological memory after chemotherapy cannot be judged from the repertoire data.

TRB rearrangements spanning V, D and J were amplified using mixed TRB-A/B primers. One entry per CDR3 protein, called by TCRdb with MiXCR from the multiplex PCR reads. The top ten clones hold roughly 63% of a sample with 4,000 to 5,000 distinct CDR3 sequences, approximately 37% of them seen once. The template was genomic DNA from peripheral blood, not RNA. The germline CDR1 and CDR2 sequences are MNHEY and SVGAGI. V dropped 6 bases and J dropped 2 bases, with 11 bases sitting between them. This CDR3 has 13 amino acids. Sample: blood. V gene TRBV6-5 combines with J gene TRBJ2-7, with no clear D. The origin of this receptor is a human donor with a solid tumor. CDR3 loop: CASSVSRPYEQYF. The CDR3 DNA is TGTGCCAGCAGCGTCTCACGGCCCTACGAGCAGTACTTC.